This T cell receptor (beta chain) was observed in a study of lymphopenia after photon versus proton radiotherapy. Data came from immunoSEQ multiplex PCR; TCRdb stores just in-frame clones and leaves some out. The sample records about 160,000 clones, about 88% being singletons. The germline V and J ends were trimmed by 2 bases and 8 bases, with 18 bases remaining between them. Per germline, CDR1 MNHNY and CDR2 SVGAGI (reference sequence). The CDR3 loop spans 15 amino acids. The chain joins TRBV6-6 to TRBJ1-2, with D possibly being TRBD1 (5 bases). This specimen consisted of peripheral blood, obtained from a patient treated with photon-based radiotherapy. This TCR derives from a middle-aged man with gastric cancer. The CDR3 protein is CASSYPPGQGGGYTF. For the CDR3, the DNA is TGTGCCAGCAGTTACCCGCCTGGCCAGGGAGGGGGCTACACCTTC.